Presented here are 21 T cell receptor beta chains from one specimen sequenced in a study of T cell clusters in autoimmune cytopenias. About 37,500 genome equivalents of blood DNA were amplified for TRB. TRB rearrangements were amplified by touch-down multiplex PCR with mixed TRB-A/B primers. Reprocessing the multiplex PCR reads, TCRdb reports a single entry for every CDR3 protein and omits DNA. Its table lists more than 13,000 distinct CDR3 sequences. Sequencing used peripheral blood. These receptors originate from a human donor with an autoimmune cytopenia or autoimmune hepatitis (not recorded which).

The chain recombines TRBV4-2 with TRBJ2-5; without DNA, the TCRdb call of TRBD2 cannot be checked. The CDR3 consists of 17 residues. CDR1 is LGHNA, CDR2 YNFKEQ, per germline. The CDR3 sequence: CASSLERVAGGLGTQYF.

The gene calls are TRBV6-1 and TRBJ2-7. CDR1 and CDR2 from the germline V gene are MNHNS and SASEGT. The CDR3 has 14 residues. The CDR3: CASSANRLGSEQYF.

The chain joins TRBV18 to TRBJ2-3; TCRdb designates TRBD1, a call that cannot be tested without DNA. The CDR3 totals 15 residues. Looked up from germline, CDR1 is KGHSH and CDR2 is LQKENI. The CDR3 sequence is CASSPGQGKTDTQYF.

The genes are TRBV6-6 and TRBJ2-1; TCRdb's D call, TRBD1, is unchecked because there is no DNA. The CDR3 sequence is 15 residues long. Per the germline V gene, CDR1 is MNHNY and CDR2 is SVGAGI (reference sequence). The CDR3 region is CASRPGGASYNEQFF.

In terms of frequency, this clonotype is medium-sized (0.01 to 0.1%). This chain connects TRBV29-1 to TRBJ2-1. Germline CDR1 and CDR2: SQVTM and ANQGSEA. The CDR3 is 12 residues long. CDR3 amino acids: CSVSSSYNEQFF.

The rearrangement links TRBV6-5 to TRBJ1-1; TCRdb outputs TRBD1, but without DNA this stays unchecked. Germline loops: CDR1 MNHEY, CDR2 SVGAGI. This CDR3 is 16 amino acids long. The CDR3 sequence: CASSKGQGAGKAEAFF.

V usage is TRBV19 and J usage is TRBJ2-5; without DNA, the TCRdb call of TRBD1 cannot be checked. CDR3 length: 14 residues. In germline, CDR1 is LNHDA, CDR2 SQIVND (reference sequence). The CDR3 loop is CASMGARVGETQYF.

The gene calls are TRBV12-3 or TRBV12-4 and TRBJ1-2; TCRdb picks TRBD1, but there is no DNA to check that call. There are 11 residues in the CDR3. CDR3 sequence reads: CASAKGRGYTF.

The chain employs TRBV11-2 and TRBJ2-3; as DNA is missing, the TRBD2 call by TCRdb cannot be tested. CDR1 is SGHAT, CDR2 FQNNGV, per germline. The CDR3 loop spans 15 amino acids. CDR3 residues: CASSSFSGRMDTQYF.

This rearrangement joins TRBV27 to TRBJ2-3; TCRdb gives TRBD1 as the D gene, but with no DNA this cannot be confirmed. Per germline, CDR1 MNHEY and CDR2 SMNVEV (reference sequence). This CDR3 comprises 13 residues. CDR3: CASSRQVTDTQYF.

CDR3: CAISELNPASYNEQFF. The genes are TRBV6-1 and TRBJ2-1; TCRdb designates TRBD2, a call that cannot be tested without DNA. This CDR3 has 16 amino acids. Germline lookup yields CDR1 MNHNS and CDR2 SASEGT.

The chain is built from TRBV13 and TRBJ2-2; TCRdb's D call of TRBD2 is untestable without DNA. There are 15 residues in the CDR3. Per germline, CDR1 PRHDT and CDR2 FYEKMQ (reference sequence). This CDR3 is CASSPGTSFTGELFF. The variable domain in full, completed from reference TRBV13 and TRBJ2-2, reads AAGVIQSPRHLIKEKRETATLKCYPIPRHDTVYWYQQGPGQDPQFLISFYEKMQSDKGSIPDRFSAQQFSDYHSELNMSSLELGDSALYFCASSPGTSFTGELFFGEGSRLTVL.

The chain has TRBV25-1 and TRBJ1-2; TCRdb picks TRBD1, but there is no DNA to check that call. There are 14 residues in the CDR3. Germline CDR1 reads MGHDK; CDR2 reads SYGVNS. CDR3 protein: CASSVQGIGYGYTF.

The V gene is TRBV19, the J gene TRBJ2-1; as DNA is missing, the TRBD2 call by TCRdb cannot be tested. Germline assignment: CDR1 LNHDA and CDR2 SQIVND (reference sequence). CDR3 length equals 12 residues. The chain's CDR3 is CAWTTGLAEQFF.

The chain employs TRBV30 and TRBJ2-6. CDR1 is GTSNPN, CDR2 SVGIG, per germline (reference sequence). CDR3 size: 15 residues. CDR3 residues: CASGGPYSGANVLTF.

The V gene is TRBV27, the J gene TRBJ1-4; TCRdb gives TRBD1 as the D gene, but with no DNA this cannot be confirmed. The CDR3 runs to 15 residues. Germline V gene lookup returns CDR1 MNHEY and CDR2 SMNVEV (reference sequence). The CDR3 loop is CASSFTGRVGEKLFF.

The chain is built from TRBV12-3 or TRBV12-4 and TRBJ2-2; the D call from TCRdb, TRBD2, cannot be confirmed without DNA. This CDR3 has 16 amino acids. Here the CDR3 reads CASSIGGRALTGELFF.

The chain combines TRBV20-1 with TRBJ2-1; TCRdb calls TRBD2, which cannot be checked without DNA. Germline V gene sequence: CDR1 DFQATT, CDR2 SNEGSKA (reference sequence). The CDR3 length is 14 residues. CDR3 amino acids: CSAQREWGYNEQFF.

The rearrangement links TRBV12-3 or TRBV12-4 to TRBJ2-5; the D gene TCRdb calls, TRBD1, cannot be checked with no DNA. The CDR3 has 15 residues. The CDR3 here is CASSELGWTGETQYF.

The CDR3 spells CASSIAGQEHYGYTF. This chain uses TRBV19 with TRBJ1-2; lacking DNA, the TRBD1 call made by TCRdb goes unchecked. Germline lookup yields CDR1 LNHDA and CDR2 SQIVND (reference sequence). The CDR3 runs to 15 residues.

This sequence joins TRBV12-3 or TRBV12-4 and TRBJ2-1; TCRdb's D gene call, TRBD1, goes unchecked for lack of DNA. The CDR3 consists of 15 residues. CDR3 sequence: CASSLLGQGAHEQFF.